Following are 21 T cell receptor beta chains from one sample sequenced in a study of OX40 agonist ivuxolimab in advanced cancers. Only in-frame clones appear in the TCRdb table, and some are missing; sequencing was by immunoSEQ multiplex PCR. The sample lists approximately 55,000 clones; around 85% were seen once. The input for sequencing was CD4+ or CD8+ T cells sorted from blood, taken in a trial of the OX40 agonist ivuxolimab. These receptors came from an adult with an advanced solid tumor such as melanoma, head and neck, liver or kidney cancer.

The V call is TRBV27, the J call TRBJ1-5; D gene unclear. Germline V CDR1 and CDR2: MNHEY, SMNVEV (reference sequence). Trimming pared 6 bases from V and 2 bases from J, leaving 8 bases between. This CDR3 spans 13 amino acids. In DNA form, the CDR3 reads TGTGCCAGCAGGGGTTTTGGCAATCAGCCCCAGCATTTT. Amino acids: CASRGFGNQPQHF.

J is TRBJ2-1 and V is TRBV19, with TRBD1 as a possible D gene (6 bases). Trimming took 5 bases from V and 9 from J, leaving 17 bases between them. Germline-derived CDR1 and CDR2 are LNHDA and SQIVND (reference sequence). This CDR3 contains 14 residues. The DNA for the CDR3 is TGTGCCAGTAGTGAAGGGGGATACGCGGGTGAGCAGTTCTTC. Translated, it gives CASSEGGYAGEQFF.

The chain has TRBV6-4 and TRBJ1-2; D might be TRBD1 (5 bases). Germline lookup yields CDR1 MRHNA and CDR2 SNTAGT. Trimming pared 2 bases from V and 4 bases from J, leaving 11 bases between. This CDR3 is 14 amino acids long. CDR3 sequence reads: CASSDVGGSYGYTF. CDR3 nucleotide sequence: TGTGCCAGCAGTGACGTTGGGGGGAGCTATGGCTACACCTTC.

This chain links TRBV16 with TRBJ1-1; D unclear. The germline V and J ends were trimmed by 1 base and 1 base, with 1 base remaining between them. The CDR3 extends over 12 amino acids. CDR1 and CDR2 (germline): KGHSY, FQNENV. CDR3 amino acids: CASSQWNTEAFF. CDR3 DNA sequence: TGTGCCAGCAGCCAATGGAACACTGAAGCTTTCTTT.

This clone was observed once. This sequence joins TRBV19 and TRBJ2-1, with 13 nucleotides matching TRBD2. This CDR3 contains 15 residues. The junction had 5 bases not matched to a gene; V was cut back by 3 bases and J by 9 bases. Germline V gives CDR1 LNHDA, CDR2 SQIVND (reference sequence). The DNA for the CDR3 is TGTGCCAGTAGTATGGGGACTAGCGGGACTGCTGAGCAGTTCTTC. Translated: CASSMGTSGTAEQFF.

The chain joins TRBV18 to TRBJ2-7, with TRBD1 matching over 7 bases. V lost 6 bases and J lost 2; bases outside the gene matches: 10. From germline, CDR1 is KGHSH and CDR2 LQKENI. The CDR3 covers 15 residues. The CDR3 loop reads CASSNRGLITYEQYF. The CDR3 nucleotides are TGTGCCAGCTCGAACAGGGGCCTCATAACCTACGAGCAGTACTTC. Based on the CDR3 plus reference TRBV18 and TRBJ2-7, the full variable domain is NAGVMQNPRHLVRRRGQEARLRCSPMKGHSHVYWYRQLPEEGLKFMVYLQKENIIDESGMPKERFSAEFPKEGPSILRIQQVVRGDSAAYFCASSNRGLITYEQYFGPGTRLTVT.

Here the CDR3 DNA reads TGCGCCAGCAGTCTGACAGGGAGTAATTCACCCCTCCACTTT. Translating gives CASSLTGSNSPLHF. The rearrangement joins TRBV5-1 to TRBJ1-6; 7 bases map to TRBD1. Per germline, CDR1 SGHRS and CDR2 YFSETQ. V was pared by 5 bases and J by 6 bases, with 5 bases of the junction left unmatched. The CDR3 runs 14 residues.

Only a few counts were recorded for this clone. The chain combines TRBV14 with TRBJ2-6; TRBD2 matches at 15 bases. CDR3 size: 18 residues. Per the germline V gene, CDR1 is SGHDN and CDR2 is FVKESK. J was trimmed by 4 bases and V by 4 bases; bases with no gene match: 5. The CDR3 region is CASSRGTSGRRGANVLTF. The CDR3 DNA sequence: TGTGCCAGCAGCCGAGGGACTAGCGGGAGGAGAGGGGCCAACGTCCTGACTTTC.

The rearrangement joins TRBV27 to TRBJ2-1; D is possibly TRBD1 or TRBD2 (5 bases each). This CDR3 is 16 amino acids long. In germline, CDR1 is MNHEY, CDR2 SMNVEV (reference sequence). V lost 1 base to trimming and J lost 5 bases, with 15 bases between them. This CDR3 is CASSLLGTQKHNEQFF. In nucleotides, the CDR3 is TGTGCCAGCAGTTTATTAGGGACCCAGAAACACAATGAGCAGTTCTTC.

The chain links TRBV5-6 to TRBJ2-1; D is possibly TRBD1 (5 bases). CDR1 and CDR2 (germline): SGHDT, YYEEEE. V lost 2 bases and J 10 bases, leaving 10 bases between the germline ends. This CDR3 has 12 amino acids. Written as DNA, the CDR3 is TGTGCCAGCAGCTTCCAGGGCATAGAGCAGTTCTTC. It specifies CASSFQGIEQFF.

This clone was counted only a few times. The gene calls are TRBV5-1 and TRBJ2-1; 9 nucleotides align to TRBD2. The CDR3 runs 16 residues. After removal of 6 bases from V and 0 bases from J, the junction contained 7 bases not matched to a gene. Germline V gives CDR1 SGHRS, CDR2 YFSETQ. In DNA form, the CDR3 reads TGCGCCAGCAATGGGGCGGGAGGGAGCTCCTACAATGAGCAGTTCTTC. Amino acid sequence: CASNGAGGSSYNEQFF. The whole variable domain, filled in from reference TRBV5-1 and TRBJ2-1, reads KAGVTQTPRYLIKTRGQQVTLSCSPISGHRSVSWYQQTPGQGLQFLFEYFSETQRNKGNFPGRFSGRQFSNSRSEMNVSTLELGDSALYLCASNGAGGSSYNEQFFGPGTRLTVL.

The chain carries TRBV7-9 and TRBJ2-7; TRBD1 matches 8 bases. CDR3 length: 13 amino acids. J lost 6 bases, V lost 3 bases, and 4 bases had no gene match. CDR1 is SEHNR, CDR2 FQNEAQ, per germline (reference sequence). The CDR3 nucleotides read TGTGCCAGCAGCTTGGCTGGGACAGGCGAGCAGTACTTC. This translates into CASSLAGTGEQYF.

V is TRBV27 and J is TRBJ1-1; 7 bases agree with TRBD1. In germline, CDR1 is MNHEY, CDR2 SMNVEV (reference sequence). Trimming at V came to 5 bases and at J to 2 bases, leaving 5 bases not matched to a gene. This CDR3 has 14 residues. The CDR3 loop reads CASSPHRGNTEAFF. The CDR3 bases are TGTGCCAGCAGTCCTCACAGGGGAAACACTGAAGCTTTCTTT.

The CDR3 loop is CASRRDGRNEKLFF. Here the CDR3 DNA reads TGTGCCAGCAGGCGGGACGGACGTAATGAAAAACTGTTTTTT. V gene TRBV2 combines with J gene TRBJ1-4; the D gene is possibly TRBD1 (5 bases). V was trimmed by 6 bases and J by 4 bases, leaving 12 bases between them. Germline values: CDR1 SNHLY, CDR2 FYNNEI. CDR3 size: 14 residues.

The chain uses TRBV21-1 and TRBJ1-5. TRBV21-1 is a listed pseudogene. The CDR3 is made up of 14 amino acids. The chain's CDR3 is CASSSRGPNQPQHF. Here the CDR3 DNA reads TGTGCCAGCAGCTCACGGGGCCCAAATCAGCCCCAGCATTTT.

The chain links TRBV29-1 to TRBJ2-2, with D possibly being TRBD1 or TRBD2 (5 bases each). This CDR3 has 13 residues. Germline values: CDR1 SQVTM, CDR2 ANQGSEA. V dropped 8 bases and J dropped 0 bases, with 10 bases sitting between them. This chain's CDR3 is CSFRGANTGELFF. CDR3 nucleotides: TGCAGCTTTCGGGGCGCGAACACCGGGGAGCTGTTTTTT.

This chain joins TRBV10-3 and TRBJ2-3; D perhaps matches TRBD2 (6 bases). This CDR3 is built from 15 residues. Trimming took 7 bases from V and 4 from J, leaving 18 bases between them. The germline V gene encodes CDR1 ENHRY and CDR2 SYGVKD. The CDR3 region has the DNA TGTGCCATCATGTCGTCGGGAGTATCGGCAGATACGCAGTATTTT. Translation: CAIMSSGVSADTQYF.

J is TRBJ2-1 and V is TRBV18; TRBD1 is a possible D gene (5 bases). The CDR3 totals 15 residues. Germline CDR1 is KGHSH and CDR2 is LQKENI. V was cut by 5 bases and J by 4 bases, with 15 bases left in between. Here the CDR3 DNA reads TGTGCCAGCTCAAGCACCCGACAGAGATACAATGAGCAGTTCTTC. This gives the protein CASSSTRQRYNEQFF.

J is TRBJ2-1 and V is TRBV5-1; maybe TRBD2 (6 bases). Germline-derived CDR1 and CDR2 are SGHRS and YFSETQ. Trimming removed 3 bases at V and 3 bases at J, with 13 bases between. CDR3 length: 15 residues. The CDR3 loop reads CASSSLGTFYNEQFF. CDR3 sequence (DNA): TGCGCCAGCAGCTCCCTGGGGACTTTCTACAATGAGCAGTTCTTC.

The V and J genes are TRBV28 and TRBJ1-5, with 8 bases lining up with TRBD1. The CDR3 spans 16 residues. CDR1 MDHEN and CDR2 SYDVKM come from the germline V gene. V was pared by 2 bases and J by 2 bases, with 5 bases of the junction left unmatched. As DNA, the CDR3 is TGTGCCAGCAGTTTACCAGGGGGCAGGCGCAATCAGCCCCAGCATTTT. It codes for CASSLPGGRRNQPQHF. Using reference TRBV28 and TRBJ1-5 for the parts outside the CDR3, the full variable domain is DVKVTQSSRYLVKRTGEKVFLECVQDMDHENMFWYRQDPGLGLRLIYFSYDVKMKEKGDIPEGYSVSREKKERFSLILESASTNQTSMYLCASSLPGGRRNQPQHFGDGTRLSIL.

The CDR3 DNA reads TGTGCCAGCAGTTCAGGGGTGGGCTACGAGCAGTACTTC. This translates into CASSSGVGYEQYF. This chain joins TRBV5-6 and TRBJ2-5, with D possibly being TRBD1 (6 bases). Gene TRBJ2-7 matches the end of the DNA better, so the J call may be wrong. The CDR3 is made up of 13 amino acids. CDR1 SGHDT and CDR2 YYEEEE come from the germline V gene.